Listed below are T cell receptor beta chains from one sample, sequenced in a study of blood T cell repertoires in COVID-19. The method was immunoSEQ multiplex PCR; TCRdb's version includes in-frame clones alone and lacks a portion of them. The sample holds over 300,000 clones, approximately 90% seen once. Material: PBMCs or T cells enriched from blood (not recorded which). The source is a woman aged 25 to 45 who had recovered from COVID-19. CDR3s include the opening cysteine and the closing phenylalanine or tryptophan. D genes are given only for firm matches. Clone size is shown for a subset of rows, as once, few, many or a class of expanded clone.

V	J	size	D	CDR3	DNA
TRBV15	TRBJ2-3	NA	TRBD2	CATSRKFPGLANTDTQYF	TGTGCCACCAGCAGAAAATTCCCGGGACTAGCGAACACAGATACGCAGTATTTT
TRBV5-1	TRBJ2-3	NA	TRBD2	CASSLGLPSTDTQYF	TGCGCCAGCAGCCTGGGACTACCTAGCACAGATACGCAGTATTTT
TRBV19	TRBJ1-1	NA	TRBD1	CASSIHGTGARNTEAFF	TGTGCCAGTAGTATCCACGGGACAGGGGCGAGGAACACTGAAGCTTTCTTT
TRBV27	TRBJ1-2	NA	NA	CASGRGAGYTF	TGTGCCAGCGGCCGCGGGGCAGGCTACACCTTC
TRBV4-1	TRBJ1-1	NA	NA	CASSPTRGVNTEAFF	TGCGCCAGCAGCCCCACCCGGGGGGTGAACACTGAAGCTTTCTTT
TRBV11-3	TRBJ1-1	NA	TRBD1	CASSLEEGQRLGEAFF	TGTGCCAGCAGCTTAGAAGAGGGACAGAGGTTGGGTGAAGCTTTCTTT
TRBV7-3	TRBJ1-1	NA	NA	CASSTQRNTEAFF	TGTGCCAGCAGCACACAGAGGAACACTGAAGCTTTCTTT
TRBV5-6	TRBJ2-2	NA	TRBD2	CASSLWAGTSGDDTGELFF	TGTGCCAGCAGCTTGTGGGCCGGGACTAGCGGAGATGACACCGGGGAGCTGTTTTTT
TRBV27	TRBJ2-7	NA	TRBD1	CASSRGGTGHEQYF	TGTGCCAGCAGCCGGGGCGGGACAGGCCACGAGCAGTACTTC
TRBV29-1	TRBJ2-1	NA	NA	CSLVALGEQFF	TGCAGTCTCGTTGCGCTCGGTGAGCAGTTCTTC
TRBV4-2	TRBJ1-1	NA	NA	CASSQGGDGVAFF	TGTGCCAGCAGCCAAGGGGGGGACGGTGTAGCTTTCTTT
TRBV30	TRBJ2-2	NA	NA	CALERASPGELFF	TGTGCCTTGGAGAGGGCCAGTCCGGGGGAGCTGTTTTTT
TRBV6-2/TRBV6-3	TRBJ1-5	NA	TRBD1	CASSPRDSDQPQHF	TGTGCCAGCAGCCCCCGGGACAGCGATCAGCCCCAGCATTTT
TRBV5-1	TRBJ1-6	NA	TRBD1	CASSTGQGGYNSPLHF	TGCGCCAGCAGCACGGGACAGGGCGGTTATAATTCACCCCTCCACTTT
TRBV27	TRBJ2-3	NA	TRBD1	CASSLVQGVVDTQYF	TGTGCCAGCAGTTTGGTACAGGGGGTTGTAGATACGCAGTATTTT
TRBV7-9	TRBJ2-5	NA	TRBD2	CASSPFGGSKETQYF	TGTGCCAGCAGCCCCTTCGGGGGGAGCAAAGAGACCCAGTACTTC
TRBV14	TRBJ1-6	NA	TRBD1	CASSPGQGGSPLHF	TGTGCCAGCAGCCCGGGACAGGGTGGTTCACCCCTCCACTTT
TRBV13	TRBJ2-2	NA	TRBD1	CASSLEIPPWTGKGTGELFF	TGTGCCAGCAGCTTAGAGATCCCCCCCTGGACAGGGAAGGGGACCGGGGAGCTGTTTTTT
TRBV7-2	TRBJ2-1	NA	TRBD2	CASSFRTSGYNEQFF	TGTGCCAGCAGCTTTCGGACTAGCGGCTACAATGAGCAGTTCTTC
TRBV4-2	TRBJ1-6	NA	NA	CASGQLNGYNSPLHF	TGTGCCAGCGGGCAGCTGAATGGTTATAATTCACCCCTCCACTTT
TRBV6-5	TRBJ1-2	NA	NA	CASRDSANYGYTF	TGTGCCAGCAGGGACAGTGCGAACTATGGCTACACCTTC
TRBV7-9	TRBJ2-5	NA	TRBD1	CASSLVDRGETQYF	TGTGCCAGCAGCTTAGTAGACAGGGGTGAGACCCAGTACTTC
TRBV18	TRBJ2-3	NA	TRBD2	CASSPTSGGPPSTDTQYF	TGTGCCAGCTCACCGACTAGCGGGGGGCCCCCTAGCACAGATACGCAGTATTTT
TRBV20-1	TRBJ2-1	NA	TRBD2	CSASGAGGGSYNEQFF	TGCAGTGCTAGTGGGGCCGGCGGGGGCTCCTACAATGAGCAGTTCTTC
TRBV21-1	TRBJ1-1	NA	NA	CASSETGTQNTEAFF	TGTGCCAGCAGCGAAACCGGGACACAGAACACTGAAGCTTTCTTT
TRBV5-6	TRBJ1-1	NA	TRBD1	CASSGRTGNTEAFF	TGTGCCAGCAGCGGACGGACAGGGAACACTGAAGCTTTCTTT
TRBV5-4	TRBJ1-5	NA	TRBD1	CASSSAGGTQPQHF	TGTGCCAGCAGCTCCGCAGGGGGGACCCAGCCCCAGCATTTT
TRBV19	TRBJ1-2	NA	TRBD1	CASSANGRQGYGYTF	TGTGCCAGTAGTGCCAATGGCCGACAGGGCTATGGCTACACCTTC
TRBV20-1	TRBJ1-5	NA	NA	CSASNNGNQPQHF	TGCAGTGCTAGTAATAACGGTAATCAGCCCCAGCATTTT
TRBV18	TRBJ2-1	NA	TRBD2	CASSPKRLAGAKNNEQFF	TGTGCCAGCTCACCCAAGAGGCTAGCGGGGGCTAAGAACAATGAGCAGTTCTTC
TRBV7-8	TRBJ1-2	once	NA	CASSLDSSYGYTF	TGTGCCAGCAGCTTGGACAGCAGCTATGGCTACACCTTC
TRBV9	TRBJ2-3	NA	TRBD2	CASNKLAGGRTDTQYF	TGTGCCAGCAACAAACTAGCGGGGGGGCGCACAGATACGCAGTATTTT
TRBV15	TRBJ1-2	NA	NA	CATSPTGGVGYTF	TGTGCCACCAGCCCGACAGGAGGCGTCGGCTACACCTTC
TRBV15	TRBJ2-2	NA	NA	CATRRDSTGELFF	TGTGCCACCCGTAGAGACAGTACCGGGGAGCTGTTTTTT
TRBV2	TRBJ1-2	few	NA	CASSSQAGGYTF	TGTGCCAGCAGTTCCCAAGCAGGGGGCTACACCTTC
TRBV19	TRBJ2-1	NA	TRBD2	CASSRVGGSSYNEQFF	TGTGCCAGTAGTAGAGTCGGCGGGAGCTCCTACAATGAGCAGTTCTTC
TRBV27	TRBJ2-5	NA	NA	CASSLFDQGGATQYF	TGTGCCAGCAGTTTATTCGACCAAGGAGGGGCGACCCAGTACTTC
TRBV12-5	TRBJ1-6	NA	NA	CASGLGQYNSPLHF	TGTGCTAGTGGTTTGGGACAATATAATTCACCCCTCCACTTT
TRBV7-8	TRBJ2-5	NA	TRBD2	CASSLGGREGTQYF	TGTGCCAGCAGCTTAGGCGGCAGGGAGGGGACCCAGTACTTC
TRBV6-5	TRBJ2-5	NA	NA	CASSSRVGTQYF	TGTGCCAGCAGTAGCAGGGTCGGGACCCAGTACTTC
TRBV19	TRBJ1-5	NA	NA	CATQDRSNQPQHF	TGTGCCACTCAGGACAGAAGCAATCAGCCCCAGCATTTT
TRBV19	TRBJ1-2	NA	NA	CASSISGNRYGYTF	TGTGCCAGTAGTATAAGCGGGAACCGCTATGGCTACACCTTC
TRBV29-1	TRBJ1-2	NA	NA	CSVDVYTYGYTF	TGCAGCGTTGACGTCTATACCTATGGCTACACCTTC
TRBV7-8	TRBJ2-4	NA	TRBD1	CASGETGYAKNIQYF	TGTGCCAGCGGAGAGACAGGGTACGCCAAAAACATTCAGTACTTC
TRBV7-6	TRBJ1-1	NA	TRBD1	CASSFGQGTEAFF	TGTGCCAGCAGCTTCGGACAGGGGACTGAAGCTTTCTTT
TRBV6-2/TRBV6-3	TRBJ1-2	NA	TRBD1	CASSYSRTGVGYGYTF	TGTGCCAGCAGTTACTCGAGGACAGGGGTGGGCTATGGCTACACCTTC
TRBV24-1	TRBJ2-3	NA	TRBD2	CATNRTSGGSTDTQYF	TGTGCCACCAACAGGACTAGCGGGGGAAGCACAGATACGCAGTATTTT
TRBV20-1	TRBJ2-7	few	NA	CSASLSSYEQYF	TGCAGTGCTAGTTTGAGCTCCTACGAGCAGTACTTC
TRBV19	TRBJ1-2	NA	NA	CASRGRGSYGYTF	TGTGCCAGTAGGGGCAGGGGCTCCTATGGCTACACCTTC
TRBV6-5	TRBJ1-5	NA	NA	CASSYSRTVGLAQHF	TGTGCCAGCAGTTACTCGAGAACGGTTGGCCTAGCCCAGCATTTT
TRBV30	TRBJ2-1	NA	TRBD1	CAWSVLLLPGTGEFF	TGTGCCTGGAGTGTACTCCTTCTACCGGGGACAGGGGAGTTCTTC
TRBV11-2	TRBJ1-5	NA	NA	CASSLRGFSNQPQHF	TGTGCCAGCAGCTTACGAGGATTTAGCAATCAGCCCCAGCATTTT
TRBV6-5	TRBJ1-6	NA	NA	CASSYSGGVGSPLHF	TGTGCCAGCAGTTACTCTGGAGGGGTAGGGTCACCCCTCCACTTT
TRBV2	TRBJ1-1	few	TRBD1	CASRTGTTLRTEAFF	TGTGCCAGCAGGACAGGGACAACCTTGCGGACTGAAGCTTTCTTT
TRBV27	TRBJ2-1	NA	NA	CASSFGREGNEQFF	TGTGCCAGCAGTTTTGGGCGAGAGGGCAATGAGCAGTTCTTC
TRBV6-5	TRBJ2-1	NA	NA	CASRRGSSYNEQFF	TGTGCCAGCAGAAGAGGGAGCTCCTACAATGAGCAGTTCTTC
TRBV5-1	TRBJ2-2	NA	NA	CASKTGSQAGTGELFF	TGCGCCAGCAAAACCGGGAGCCAGGCTGGCACCGGGGAGCTGTTTTTT